The present TCR beta chain was sequenced within a study of Ad26.COV2.S vaccination and SARS-CoV-2 variants. CDR1 is GTSNPN, CDR2 SVGIG, per germline (reference sequence). The CDR3 runs 12 residues. The junction had 13 bases not matched to a gene; V was cut back by 4 bases and J by 16 bases. As to treatment: some 20 received Ad26.COV2.S at low or high dose, single or two shots; roughly five received placebo; per-sample allocation not given. The study sampled participants on day 63 after the first vaccine or placebo injection. Some clones are missing from TCRdb's copy, which holds only in-frame ones; the method was immunoSEQ multiplex PCR. Among 410,000 or so clones listed, 92% were seen once.

The genes are TRBV30 and TRBJ2-1; 7 bases fit TRBD2. The sample here was peripheral blood, taken in a trial of Ad26.COV2.S vaccine versus placebo. This clonotype was sampled from a person between 18 and 60 years old who received the Ad26.COV2.S COVID-19 vaccine or a placebo. CDR3 sequence reads: CAWNKKSGECFF. Here the CDR3 DNA reads TGTGCCTGGAATAAGAAAAGCGGGGAATGCTTCTTC. The variable domain in full, with the rest retrieved from reference TRBV30 and TRBJ2-1, is SQTIHQWPATLVQPVGSPLSLECTVEGTSNPNLYWYRQAAGRGLQLLFYSVGIGQISSEVPQNLSASRPQDRQFILSSKKLLLSDSGFYLCAWNKKSGECFFGPGTRLTVL.